The 16 T cell receptor beta chains below were found in one sample sequenced in a study of identifying expanded T cells in peripheral blood (dated by TCRdb to about 2019). The library was generated by the immunoSEQ multiplex PCR assay. TCRdb re-hosts the immuneACCESS table, in-frame sequences only. Its copies lack some clones; in the studies checked, an unresolved V gene accounts for under half of them, and the cause for the rest is not known. The sample profile shows around 78,000 clones; 84% of them were found once. Of the sample, 18% is held by the ten largest clones. The sample taken for sequencing was blood. The receptors here all came from a person between 18 and 75 years old in good health.

The V and J genes are TRBV5-1 and TRBJ1-3; D gene ambiguous. The CDR3 runs 13 residues. Trimming stripped 5 bases from V and 0 bases from J, with 6 bases between. The V gene's germline CDR1 is SGHRS and CDR2 YFSETQ. The CDR3 region is CASRLSSGNTIYF. The CDR3 nucleotides are TGCGCCAGCAGATTGAGCTCTGGAAACACCATATATTTT.

The chain combines TRBV7-3 with TRBJ1-1, with D maybe TRBD1 (6 bases). This CDR3 region has 15 residues. With 5 bases removed from V and 2 bases from J, the gap between germline ends came to 15 bases. In germline, CDR1 is SGHTA, CDR2 FQGTGA. The CDR3 reads CASSPRTEVNTEAFF. Written as DNA, the CDR3 is TGTGCCAGCAGCCCCCGGACAGAAGTAAACACTGAAGCTTTCTTT.

This chain connects TRBV19 to TRBJ2-1; TRBD2 matches at 11 bases. This CDR3 spans 17 amino acids. V lost 0 bases to trimming and J lost 7 bases; unmatched junction nucleotides: 8. Per the germline V gene, CDR1 is LNHDA and CDR2 is SQIVND (reference sequence). The CDR3 coding sequence is TGTGCCAGTAGTATAGAGGATAGCGGGAGGGCTAGGAATGAGCAGTTCTTC. Amino acids: CASSIEDSGRARNEQFF. Based on the CDR3 plus reference TRBV19 and TRBJ2-1, the full variable domain is DGGITQSPKYLFRKEGQNVTLSCEQNLNHDAMYWYRQDPGQGLRLIYYSQIVNDFQKGDIAEGYSVSREKKESFPLTVTSAQKNPTAFYLCASSIEDSGRARNEQFFGPGTRLTVL.

The J gene is TRBJ2-2, the V gene TRBV5-7, with no clear D. TRBV5-7 is annotated as an ORF whose role is uncertain. Between the trimmed V and J ends, which lost 1 base and 3 bases, there was a span of 7 bases. The CDR3 is 14 residues long. Written as DNA, the CDR3 is TGTGCCAGCAGCTTGCCCGGTGACACCGGGGAGCTGTTTTTT. Protein product: CASSLPGDTGELFF.

The chain combines TRBV19 with TRBJ2-1, with 16 bases that match TRBD2. Per the germline V gene, CDR1 is LNHDA and CDR2 is SQIVND (reference sequence). V was clipped by 6 bases and J by 6 bases; unmatched bases: 8. The CDR3 contains 17 residues. CDR3 nucleotides: TGTGCCAGTAGCCGCGGGGGACTAGCGGGAGGGCCCAATGAGCAGTTCTTC. This sequence encodes CASSRGGLAGGPNEQFF. Full variable domain (rest looked up from reference TRBV19 and TRBJ2-1): DGGITQSPKYLFRKEGQNVTLSCEQNLNHDAMYWYRQDPGQGLRLIYYSQIVNDFQKGDIAEGYSVSREKKESFPLTVTSAQKNPTAFYLCASSRGGLAGGPNEQFFGPGTRLTVL.

This chain connects TRBV30 to TRBJ2-5, with a possible D match to TRBD2 (5 bases). V was clipped by 6 bases and J by 2 bases, with 10 bases between them. This CDR3 is 12 amino acids long. Looked up from germline, CDR1 is GTSNPN and CDR2 is SVGIG (reference sequence). The CDR3 DNA sequence: TGTGCCTGTACCGGGGTTCAAGAGACCCAGTACTTC. Protein product: CACTGVQETQYF.

This chain connects TRBV7-2 to TRBJ2-6; perhaps TRBD2 as D (5 bases). V was trimmed by 7 bases and J by 0 bases, leaving 13 bases between them. The CDR3 has 16 residues. From germline, CDR1 is SGHTA and CDR2 FQGNSA. In DNA, the CDR3 is TGTGCCAGCACCCTAGCACCCATCTCTGGGGCCAACGTCCTGACTTTC. Protein sequence: CASTLAPISGANVLTF. The complete variable domain, with remaining parts taken from reference TRBV7-2 and TRBJ2-6, reads GAGVSQSPSNKVTEKGKDVELRCDPISGHTALYWYRQSLGQGLEFLIYFQGNSAPDKSGLPSDRFSAERTGGSVSTLTIQRTQQEDSAVYLCASTLAPISGANVLTFGAGSRLTVL.

This chain uses TRBV4-3 with TRBJ2-7; D ambiguous. CDR1 is LGHNA, CDR2 YSLEER, per germline. Trimming removed 1 base at V and 3 bases at J, with 10 bases between. The CDR3 length is 14 residues. Here the CDR3 reads CASSQALANYEQYF. The CDR3 region has the DNA TGCGCCAGCAGCCAAGCTTTAGCCAACTACGAGCAGTACTTC.

This chain links TRBV6-6 with TRBJ2-7, with D tentatively TRBD1 (6 bases). Germline V gene data show CDR1 as MNHNY and CDR2 as SVGAGI (reference sequence). Trimming left V 11 bases short and J 2 bases short, with 16 bases between. The CDR3 spans 13 residues. CDR3 in DNA: TGTGCCGTCTCCGCAGGGGAGACCTACGAGCAGTACTTC. Amino acid sequence: CAVSAGETYEQYF.

The chain combines TRBV28 with TRBJ1-2; TRBD1 is a possible D gene (5 bases). This CDR3 spans 16 amino acids. V shed 4 bases and J shed 8 bases, with 23 bases lying between them. CDR1 MDHEN and CDR2 SYDVKM come from the germline V gene. CDR3 protein: CASSSPLVGGTGGYTF. The CDR3 DNA reads as TGTGCCAGCAGTTCCCCCCTCGTGGGGGGAACAGGAGGCTACACCTTC.

The chain combines TRBV5-1 with TRBJ2-4; D is perhaps TRBD2 (5 bases). The V and J ends lost 0 bases and 5 bases respectively, with 15 bases between them. Germline V gene data show CDR1 as SGHRS and CDR2 as YFSETQ. CDR3 length: 16 residues. CDR3 region: CASSLDPGFPQNIQYF. The CDR3 nucleotides are TGCGCCAGCAGCTTGGATCCGGGATTTCCACAAAACATTCAGTACTTC.

The chain links TRBV9 to TRBJ1-4; D call uncertain. The V gene's germline CDR1 is SGDLS and CDR2 YYNGEE. V dropped 1 base and J dropped 0 bases, with 7 bases sitting between them. CDR3 size: 15 residues. DNA for the CDR3: TGTGCCAGCAGCGTATGGGCCTCAACTAATGAAAAACTGTTTTTT. It yields the protein CASSVWASTNEKLFF.

This clone was picked up a small number of times. The chain uses TRBV4-3 and TRBJ1-2, with 7 nucleotides matching TRBD1. Germline-derived CDR1 and CDR2 are LGHNA and YSLEER. The CDR3 runs 15 residues. The V segment lost 0 bases and the J segment 5 bases; nucleotides outside the gene matches: 6. In DNA, the CDR3 is TGCGCCAGCAGCCAAGACCACAGGGGAGGGTATGGCTACACCTTC. It is translated as CASSQDHRGGYGYTF.

In its sample, this clone was seen once. The J gene is TRBJ2-7, the V gene TRBV9; maybe TRBD1 (6 bases). This CDR3 has 15 residues. Germline loops: CDR1 SGDLS, CDR2 YYNGEE. The V gene lost 4 bases and the J gene lost 3 bases, with 17 bases spanning the gap. CDR3 protein: CASSRQPTGFYEQYF. For the CDR3, the DNA is TGTGCCAGCAGCAGACAGCCTACAGGGTTCTACGAGCAGTACTTC.

This clone came up a few times. The chain couples TRBV5-1 to TRBJ2-1, with TRBD2 identical over 7 bases. CDR1 SGHRS and CDR2 YFSETQ come from the germline V gene. The CDR3 has 15 amino acids. V lost 4 bases, J lost 5 bases, and 9 bases stayed unmatched. As DNA, the CDR3 is TGCGCCAGCAGCGCTGGCGGGGGACGGGACAATGAGCAGTTCTTC. Its protein product is CASSAGGGRDNEQFF.

The chain has TRBV7-9 and TRBJ1-3; a weak D match, TRBD1 (5 bases). V gave up 5 bases and J gave up 0 bases, with 14 bases separating them. The CDR3 has 16 amino acids. Germline CDR1 SEHNR, CDR2 FQNEAQ (reference sequence). CDR3: CASSAPGTDSGNTIYF. The CDR3 DNA reads as TGTGCCAGCAGCGCACCTGGGACCGACTCTGGAAACACCATATATTTT.